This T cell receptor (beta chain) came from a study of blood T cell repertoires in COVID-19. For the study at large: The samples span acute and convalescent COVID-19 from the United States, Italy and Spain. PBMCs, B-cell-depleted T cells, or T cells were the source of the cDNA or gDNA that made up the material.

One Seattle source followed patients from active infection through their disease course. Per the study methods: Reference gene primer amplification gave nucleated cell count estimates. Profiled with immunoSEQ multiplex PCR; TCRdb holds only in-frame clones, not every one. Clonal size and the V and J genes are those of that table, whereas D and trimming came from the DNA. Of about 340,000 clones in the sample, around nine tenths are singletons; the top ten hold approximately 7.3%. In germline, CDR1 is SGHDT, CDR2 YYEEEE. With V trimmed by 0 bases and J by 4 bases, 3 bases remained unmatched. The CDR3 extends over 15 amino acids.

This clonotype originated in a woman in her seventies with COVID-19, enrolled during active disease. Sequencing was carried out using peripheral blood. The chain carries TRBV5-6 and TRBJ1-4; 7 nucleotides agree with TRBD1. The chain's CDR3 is CASSLVNRGNEKLFF. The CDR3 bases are TGTGCCAGCAGCTTGGTTAACAGGGGTAATGAAAAACTGTTTTTT.